Described below is a single T cell receptor (beta chain) sequence and its context. Per the authors' pipeline: Cell counts per sample came from amplifying reference gene primers. Clones were read by immunoSEQ multiplex PCR, and TCRdb kept only the in-frame ones, dropping some. V, J and clone size are taken as reported in that table, and D and trimming were inferred from the DNA itself. The table lists 200,000 or so clones, 85% to 90% of them singletons. This specimen comes from a study of blood T cell repertoires in COVID-19. About the research overall: COVID-19 samples collected from the United States, Italy and Spain covered acute and convalescent phases. The analysed material was cDNA or gDNA that came from T cells, B-cell-depleted T cells, or PBMCs.

Germline CDR1 GTSNPN, CDR2 SVGIG (reference sequence). This CDR3 is built from 13 residues. J was trimmed by 2 bases and V by 1 base; bases with no gene match: 1. The rearrangement uses TRBV30 and TRBJ2-5, with 7 bases aligning to TRBD2. The sample consisted of peripheral blood. The sequence was obtained from a man aged 80 or over with acute or convalescent COVID-19. CDR3 region: CAWSGTSQETQYF. CDR3 coding DNA: TGTGCCTGGAGTGGGACTAGTCAAGAGACCCAGTACTTC.